These T cell receptor beta chains were read from a single sample in a study of CD8 T cells in ankylosing spondylitis. Via MiXCR, TCRdb re-called the 5' RACE reads, giving one row per CDR3 protein. The table has under 950,000 distinct CDR3 sequences, around a fifth seen once. The sample comprised blood, either unsorted or a sorted T cell fraction (not recorded which). The receptors were gathered from a male donor with ankylosing spondylitis. Both conserved end residues are part of each CDR3. The order of the fields is D gene, V gene, clone size, J gene, CDR3 protein, CDR3 DNA. The D gene is left open where the match is weak. For some rows the clone size is stated as once, few or many, or as a class when expanded; others skip it.

.	TRBV24-1	.	TRBJ1-1	CATRLPTGLEAFF	TGTGCCACCAGGCTACCGACGGGACTTGAAGCTTTCTTT
.	TRBV10-1	many	TRBJ2-2	CASSLRNTGELFF	TGCGCCAGCAGCCTCAGGAACACCGGGGAGCTGTTTTTT
.	TRBV5-1	few	TRBJ2-1	CASSLVMVDEQFF	TGCGCCAGCAGCTTGGTTATGGTCGATGAGCAGTTCTTC
TRBD2	TRBV19	.	TRBJ2-2	CASTPWGLAGGQTGELFF	TGTGCCAGTACCCCGTGGGGACTAGCGGGGGGGCAGACCGGGGAGCTGTTTTTT
.	TRBV12-3/TRBV12-4	many	TRBJ2-5	CASSLRVQETQYF	TGTGCCAGCAGTTTAAGAGTCCAAGAGACCCAGTACTTC
.	TRBV19	few	TRBJ2-1	CASSIVAASGEQFF	TGTGCCAGTAGTATAGTAGCGGCGAGTGGGGAGCAGTTCTTC
TRBD1	TRBV19	few	TRBJ1-5	CASSINPGQSNQPQHF	TGTGCCAGTAGTATAAACCCGGGACAGAGCAATCAGCCCCAGCATTTT
.	TRBV7-2	.	TRBJ2-1	CASSPYGAGDNEQFF	TGTGCCAGCAGCCCTTACGGGGCGGGCGACAATGAGCAGTTCTTC
TRBD2	TRBV5-1	once	TRBJ2-5	CASSLAGGGAETQYF	TGCGCCAGCAGCTTGGCTGGCGGGGGGGCGGAGACCCAGTACTTC
.	TRBV9	.	TRBJ1-4	CASSGARQGREKLFF	TGTGCCAGCAGCGGGGCTCGGCAGGGTCGAGAAAAACTGTTTTTT
.	TRBV3-1	few	TRBJ1-5	CASSHPDQPQHF	TGTGCCAGCAGCCACCCCGACCAGCCCCAGCATTTT
.	TRBV4-1	few	TRBJ1-4	CASSQEGRSNEKLFF	TGCGCCAGCAGCCAAGAAGGGCGGAGTAATGAAAAACTGTTTTTT
.	TRBV2	.	TRBJ2-1	CASRGRNEQFF	TGTGCCAGCAGGGGACGGAATGAGCAGTTCTTC
.	TRBV7-9	few	TRBJ1-1	CASSSVGGAAFF	TGTGCCAGCAGCTCAGTTGGAGGAGCAGCTTTCTTT
.	TRBV9	few	TRBJ1-2	CASSYTSGSADGYTF	TGTGCCAGCAGCTATACCTCGGGGTCGGCGGATGGCTACACCTTC
TRBD2	TRBV7-8	.	TRBJ2-5	CASSLVPAGDTQYF	TGTGCCAGCAGCTTAGTACCAGCGGGGGACACCCAGTACTTC
TRBD2	TRBV28	few	TRBJ2-7	CASSLGRGSRNTYEQYF	TGTGCCAGCAGTTTAGGGCGGGGGTCCAGGAATACCTACGAGCAGTACTTC
.	TRBV5-1	.	TRBJ2-7	CASSLDGGASYEQYF	TGCGCCAGCAGCTTGGACGGGGGCGCATCCTACGAGCAGTACTTC
TRBD1	TRBV12-3/TRBV12-4	.	TRBJ1-3	CASRGQGFSGNTIYF	TGTGCCAGCAGGGGACAGGGCTTCTCTGGAAACACCATATATTTT
.	TRBV7-9	.	TRBJ1-3	CASSLPGVGSGNTIYF	TGTGCCAGCAGCCTCCCCGGGGTGGGCTCTGGAAACACCATATATTTT
TRBD1	TRBV5-1	few	TRBJ2-2	CASSARTGGITGELFF	TGCGCCAGCAGCGCCCGGACAGGGGGCATTACCGGGGAGCTGTTTTTT
.	TRBV7-6	.	TRBJ2-2	CASSLGYRGMGELFF	TGTGCCAGCAGCTTAGGCTATCGTGGGATGGGGGAGCTGTTTTTT
.	TRBV5-1	.	TRBJ1-1	CASRVLPESTEAFF	TGCGCCAGCAGAGTTCTGCCCGAAAGCACTGAAGCTTTCTTT
.	TRBV7-9	.	TRBJ2-2	CASSPWDINTGELFF	TGTGCCAGCAGCCCATGGGACATTAACACCGGGGAGCTGTTTTTT
TRBD2	TRBV7-2	.	TRBJ2-7	CASSSSGRASGEQYF	TGTGCCAGCAGCTCTAGCGGGAGGGCCTCAGGGGAGCAGTACTTC
.	TRBV7-9	.	TRBJ2-7	CASSSRVSPYEQYF	TGTGCCAGCAGCTCCAGGGTTAGCCCCTACGAGCAGTACTTC
TRBD1	TRBV28	few	TRBJ1-1	CASSDWTGALNTEAFF	TGTGCCAGCAGTGACTGGACAGGAGCTCTGAACACTGAAGCTTTCTTT
.	TRBV15	few	TRBJ1-3	CATSRDNRSGNTIYF	TGTGCCACCAGCAGAGATAACAGATCTGGAAACACCATATATTTT
.	TRBV14	.	TRBJ2-3	CASSQDLRITDTQYF	TGTGCCAGCAGCCAAGATCTTCGGATCACAGATACGCAGTATTTT
.	TRBV12-3/TRBV12-4	many	TRBJ2-2	CASKNTGELFF	TGTGCCAGCAAAAACACCGGGGAGCTGTTTTTT
.	TRBV5-1	.	TRBJ1-4	CASSPTATGDTEKLFF	TGCGCCAGCAGCCCCACCGCAACCGGGGACACTGAAAAACTGTTTTTT
.	TRBV7-8	many	TRBJ2-2	CASSTTGTGELFF	TGTGCCAGCAGCACAACAGGGACCGGGGAGCTGTTTTTT
.	TRBV7-9	few	TRBJ1-6	CASSLGVGSQFHF	TGTGCCAGCAGCTTAGGTGTGGGGAGCCAGTTCCATTTT
.	TRBV6-6	few	TRBJ2-1	CASRQGGNEQFF	TGTGCCAGCAGGCAGGGGGGCAATGAGCAGTTCTTC
TRBD1	TRBV4-2	.	TRBJ1-4	CASSQDRQTEKLFF	TGTGCCAGCAGCCAGGACAGGCAAACTGAAAAACTGTTTTTT
.	TRBV3-1	.	TRBJ1-1	CASSQVDSALNTEAFF	TGTGCCAGCAGCCAAGTGGACAGCGCATTGAACACTGAAGCTTTCTTT
.	TRBV2	.	TRBJ1-1	CASFPGPPGGYTEAFF	TGTGCCAGCTTTCCAGGGCCCCCGGGGGGTTACACTGAAGCTTTCTTT